The text below deals with one T cell receptor beta chain. The data are from a study of siplizumab effects on memory and regulatory T cells. Assay used: immunoSEQ multiplex PCR; TCRdb lists only in-frame clones, some missing. The sample has some 100,000 clones; 75% to 95% are singletons. The sample comprised CD4+ T cells sorted from blood. The receptor was derived from a human donor in good health. Some clones in this sample may be carry-over from other donors' samples.

This chain's CDR3 is CASSVRFLGISNQPQHF. CDR3 nucleotide sequence: TGTGCCAGCAGCGTACGGTTTCTAGGAATAAGCAATCAGCCCCAGCATTTT. The chain is built from TRBV27 and TRBJ1-5, with D unclear. From germline, CDR1 is MNHEY and CDR2 SMNVEV (reference sequence). This CDR3 has 17 amino acids. The ends were cut back, 6 bases at V and 1 base at J, with 19 bases in the middle.